This TCR beta chain was recorded in a study of blood T cell repertoires in COVID-19. As originally analysed: How many nucleated cells were present was estimated from reference gene primer amplification. Profiling relied on immunoSEQ multiplex PCR, and the TCRdb table lists in-frame clones only, not all of them. The V and J calls and clone size were taken over from that table, and D and trimming were inferred from the DNA. The table lists about 440,000 clones, 88% of them singletons. The sample taken for sequencing was peripheral blood. This sequence originates from a woman aged 45-59 years with COVID-19, enrolled during active disease.

The CDR3 sequence is CASSLGLSPSYNEQFF. The CDR3, as DNA: TGCGCCAGCAGCCTGGGACTCTCCCCATCCTACAATGAGCAGTTCTTC. The chain uses TRBV5-1 and TRBJ2-1; D is perhaps TRBD2 (6 bases). The CDR3 runs 16 residues. The V gene's germline CDR1 is SGHRS and CDR2 YFSETQ. V was pared by 4 bases and J by 1 base, with 15 bases between.